This TCR beta chain is from a study of OX40 agonist ivuxolimab in advanced cancers. Note on this clone: Its cognate antigen is unknown.

Here immunoSEQ multiplex PCR was the method, and the copy in TCRdb shows in-frame clones only, minus some. The repertoire includes over 95,000 clones, around 96% of them detected once, and 2% sits in the top ten. Findings and limits, study-wide: CD4+ and CD8+ blood T cells expanded clonally by week 6 at 0.1 to 3.0 mg/kg. Low normalized T-cell clonal expansion was also seen in some nonresponders. The authors did not determine the antigen specificity of the expanded peripheral T cells.

The sequence was collected from an adult with an advanced solid tumor such as melanoma, head and neck, liver or kidney cancer. Sequences were derived from CD4+ or CD8+ T cells sorted from blood, sampled in a trial of the OX40 agonist ivuxolimab.

The CDR3 here is CASSFKLTGELFF. The CDR3 coding sequence is TGTGCCAGCAGCTTCAAACTGACCGGGGAGCTGTTTTTT. The chain has TRBV5-4 and TRBJ2-2; D gene ambiguous. This CDR3 contains 13 residues. The germline CDR1 and CDR2 sequences are SGHNT and YYREEE (reference sequence). V lost 2 bases and J lost 5, with 7 bases in between.